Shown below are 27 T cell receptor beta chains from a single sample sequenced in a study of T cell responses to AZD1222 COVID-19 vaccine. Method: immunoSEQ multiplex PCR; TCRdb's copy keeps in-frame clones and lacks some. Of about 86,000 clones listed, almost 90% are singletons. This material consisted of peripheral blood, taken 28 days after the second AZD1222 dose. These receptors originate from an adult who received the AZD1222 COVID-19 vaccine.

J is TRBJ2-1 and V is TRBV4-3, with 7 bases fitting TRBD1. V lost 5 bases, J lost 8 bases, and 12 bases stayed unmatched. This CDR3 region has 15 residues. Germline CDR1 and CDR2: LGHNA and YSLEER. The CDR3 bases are TGCGCCAGCAGCGGCGACAGGGCTAAGCGCTATGAGCAGTTCTTC. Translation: CASSGDRAKRYEQFF.

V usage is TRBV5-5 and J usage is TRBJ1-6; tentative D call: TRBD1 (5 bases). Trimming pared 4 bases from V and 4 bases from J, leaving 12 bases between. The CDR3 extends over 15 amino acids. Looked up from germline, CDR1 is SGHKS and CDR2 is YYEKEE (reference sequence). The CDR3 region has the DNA TGTGCCAGCAGCCGCCGGGACGGTTATAATTCACCCCTCCACTTT. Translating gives CASSRRDGYNSPLHF. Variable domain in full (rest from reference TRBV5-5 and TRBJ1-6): DAGVTQSPTHLIKTRGQQVTLRCSPISGHKSVSWYQQVLGQGPQFIFQYYEKEERGRGNFPDRFSARQFPNYSSELNVNALLLGDSALYLCASSRRDGYNSPLHFGNGTRLTVT.

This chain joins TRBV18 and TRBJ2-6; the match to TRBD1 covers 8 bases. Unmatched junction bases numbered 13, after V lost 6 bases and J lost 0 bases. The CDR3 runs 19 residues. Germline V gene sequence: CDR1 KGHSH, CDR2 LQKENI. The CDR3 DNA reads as TGTGCCAGCTCGCCTACCGGGACAGGAATGCTCTCTGGGGCCAACGTCCTGACTTTC. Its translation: CASSPTGTGMLSGANVLTF.

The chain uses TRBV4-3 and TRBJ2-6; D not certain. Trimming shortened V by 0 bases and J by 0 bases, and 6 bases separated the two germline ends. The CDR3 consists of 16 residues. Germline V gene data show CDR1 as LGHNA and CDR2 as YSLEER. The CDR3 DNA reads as TGCGCCAGCAGCCAAGATTTCGCCTCTGGGGCCAACGTCCTGACTTTC. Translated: CASSQDFASGANVLTF.

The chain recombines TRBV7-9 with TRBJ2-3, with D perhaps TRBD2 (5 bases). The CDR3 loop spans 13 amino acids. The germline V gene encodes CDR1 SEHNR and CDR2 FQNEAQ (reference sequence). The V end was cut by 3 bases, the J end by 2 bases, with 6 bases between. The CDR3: CASSFRDTDTQYF. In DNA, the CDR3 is TGTGCCAGCAGCTTCCGGGACACAGATACGCAGTATTTT.

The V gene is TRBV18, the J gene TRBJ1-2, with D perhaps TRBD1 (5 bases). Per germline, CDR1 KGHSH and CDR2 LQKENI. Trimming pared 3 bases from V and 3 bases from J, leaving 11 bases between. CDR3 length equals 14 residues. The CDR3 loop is CASSPATDDYGYTF. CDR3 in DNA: TGTGCCAGCTCACCGGCGACAGATGACTATGGCTACACCTTC.

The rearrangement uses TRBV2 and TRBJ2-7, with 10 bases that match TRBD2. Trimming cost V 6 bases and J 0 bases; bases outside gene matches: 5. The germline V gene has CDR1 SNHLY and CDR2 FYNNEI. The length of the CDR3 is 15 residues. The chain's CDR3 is CASSSSGRASYEQYF. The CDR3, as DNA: TGTGCCAGCAGCTCTAGCGGGAGAGCCTCCTACGAGCAGTACTTC.

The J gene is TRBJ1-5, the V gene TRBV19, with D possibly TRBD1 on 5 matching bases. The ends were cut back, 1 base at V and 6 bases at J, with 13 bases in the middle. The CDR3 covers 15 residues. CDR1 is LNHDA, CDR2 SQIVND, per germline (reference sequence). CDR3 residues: CASSIVRGTGQPQHF. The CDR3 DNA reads TGTGCCAGTAGTATAGTTAGAGGGACTGGTCAGCCCCAGCATTTT.

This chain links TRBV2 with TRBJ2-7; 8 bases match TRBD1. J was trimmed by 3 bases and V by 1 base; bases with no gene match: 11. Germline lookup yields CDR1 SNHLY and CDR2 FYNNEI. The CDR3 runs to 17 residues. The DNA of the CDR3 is TGTGCCAGCAGTGAAGGTGGGGGACAGGTATCAAGCTACGAGCAGTACTTC. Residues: CASSEGGGQVSSYEQYF.

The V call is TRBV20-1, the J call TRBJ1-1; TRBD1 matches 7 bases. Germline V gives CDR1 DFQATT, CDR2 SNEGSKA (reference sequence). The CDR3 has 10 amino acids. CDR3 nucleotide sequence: TGCAGAAGGGGGCAATCTGAAGCTTTCTTT. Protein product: CRRGQSEAFF.

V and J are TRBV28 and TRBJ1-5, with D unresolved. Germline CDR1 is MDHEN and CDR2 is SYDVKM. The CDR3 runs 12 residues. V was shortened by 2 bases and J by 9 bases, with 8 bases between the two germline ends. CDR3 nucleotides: TGTGCCAGCAGTTTAACGACCCCGCCCCAGCATTTT. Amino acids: CASSLTTPPQHF.

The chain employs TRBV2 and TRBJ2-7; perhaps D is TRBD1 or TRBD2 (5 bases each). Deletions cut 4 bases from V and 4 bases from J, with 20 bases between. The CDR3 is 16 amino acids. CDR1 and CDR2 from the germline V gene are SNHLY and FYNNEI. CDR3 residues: CASSAPPGRYAYEQYF. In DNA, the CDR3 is TGTGCCAGCAGTGCACCCCCGGGACGGTATGCGTACGAGCAGTACTTC.

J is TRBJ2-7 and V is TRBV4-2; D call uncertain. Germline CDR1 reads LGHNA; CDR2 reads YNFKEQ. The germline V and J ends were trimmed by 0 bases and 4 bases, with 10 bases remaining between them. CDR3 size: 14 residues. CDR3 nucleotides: TGTGCCAGCAGCCAAGATAGGGCCAAGTACGAGCAGTACTTC. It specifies CASSQDRAKYEQYF.

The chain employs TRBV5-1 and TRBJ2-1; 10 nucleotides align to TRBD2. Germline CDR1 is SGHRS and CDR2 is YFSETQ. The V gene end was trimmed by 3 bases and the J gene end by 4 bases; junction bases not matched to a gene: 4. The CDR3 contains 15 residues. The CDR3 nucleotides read TGCGCCAGCAGCTATACTAGCGGGGTTTACAATGAGCAGTTCTTC. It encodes CASSYTSGVYNEQFF.

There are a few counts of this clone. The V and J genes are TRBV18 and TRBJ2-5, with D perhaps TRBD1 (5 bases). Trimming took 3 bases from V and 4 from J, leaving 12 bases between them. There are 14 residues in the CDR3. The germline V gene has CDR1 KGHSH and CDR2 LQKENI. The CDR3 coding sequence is TGTGCCAGCTCACCGACCCAGGGCGCAGAGACCCAGTACTTC. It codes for CASSPTQGAETQYF.

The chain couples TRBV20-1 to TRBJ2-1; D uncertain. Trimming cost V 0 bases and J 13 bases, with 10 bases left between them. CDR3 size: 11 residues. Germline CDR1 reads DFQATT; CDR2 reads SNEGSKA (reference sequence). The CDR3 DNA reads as TGCAGTGCTAGAGACGAGAGAGTACAGTTCTTC. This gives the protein CSARDERVQFF.

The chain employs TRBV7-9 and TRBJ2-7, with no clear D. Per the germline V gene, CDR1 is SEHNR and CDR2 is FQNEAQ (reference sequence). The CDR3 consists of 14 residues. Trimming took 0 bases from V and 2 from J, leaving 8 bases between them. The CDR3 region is CASSLAQKAYEQYF. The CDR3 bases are TGTGCCAGCAGCTTAGCGCAGAAGGCCTACGAGCAGTACTTC.

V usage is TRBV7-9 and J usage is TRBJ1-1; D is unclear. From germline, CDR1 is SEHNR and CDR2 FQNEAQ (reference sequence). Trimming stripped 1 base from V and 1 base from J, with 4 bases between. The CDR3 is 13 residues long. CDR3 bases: TGTGCCAGCAGCTTAGGGCAGAACACTGAAGCTTTCTTT. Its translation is CASSLGQNTEAFF.

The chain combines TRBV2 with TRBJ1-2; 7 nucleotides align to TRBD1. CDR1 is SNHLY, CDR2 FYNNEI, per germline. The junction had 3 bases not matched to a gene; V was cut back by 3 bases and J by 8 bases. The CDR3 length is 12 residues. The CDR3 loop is CASSETGRGYTF. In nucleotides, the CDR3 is TGTGCCAGCAGTGAGACAGGGAGAGGCTACACCTTC.

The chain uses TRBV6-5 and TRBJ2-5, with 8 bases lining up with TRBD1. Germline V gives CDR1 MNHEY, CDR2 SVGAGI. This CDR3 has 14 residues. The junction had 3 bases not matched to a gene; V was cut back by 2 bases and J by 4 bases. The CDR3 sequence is CASSYTTGGETQYF. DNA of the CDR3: TGTGCCAGCAGTTACACTACAGGGGGAGAGACCCAGTACTTC.

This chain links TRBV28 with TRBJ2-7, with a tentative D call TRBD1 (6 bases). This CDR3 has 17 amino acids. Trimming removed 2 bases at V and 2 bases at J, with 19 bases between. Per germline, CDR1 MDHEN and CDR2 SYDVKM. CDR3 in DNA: TGTGCCAGCAGTTTAGTGGGACACCCACCTGCCACCTACGAGCAGTACTTC. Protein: CASSLVGHPPATYEQYF. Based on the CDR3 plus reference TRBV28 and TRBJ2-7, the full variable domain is DVKVTQSSRYLVKRTGEKVFLECVQDMDHENMFWYRQDPGLGLRLIYFSYDVKMKEKGDIPEGYSVSREKKERFSLILESASTNQTSMYLCASSLVGHPPATYEQYFGPGTRLTVT.

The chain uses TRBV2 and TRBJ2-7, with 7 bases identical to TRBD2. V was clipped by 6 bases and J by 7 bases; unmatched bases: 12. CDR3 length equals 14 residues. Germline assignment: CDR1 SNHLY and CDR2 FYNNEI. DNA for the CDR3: TGTGCCAGCAGCCCGGGGGAGGGAACGCGGGAGCAGTACTTC. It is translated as CASSPGEGTREQYF. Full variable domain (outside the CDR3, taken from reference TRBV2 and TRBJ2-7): EPEVTQTPSHQVTQMGQEVILRCVPISNHLYFYWYRQILGQKVEFLVSFYNNEISEKSEIFDDQFSVERPDGSNFTLKIRSTKLEDSAMYFCASSPGEGTREQYFGPGTRLTVT.

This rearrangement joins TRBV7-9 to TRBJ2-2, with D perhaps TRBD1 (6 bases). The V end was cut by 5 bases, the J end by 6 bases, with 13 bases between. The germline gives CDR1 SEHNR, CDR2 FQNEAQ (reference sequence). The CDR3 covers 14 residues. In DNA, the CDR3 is TGTGCCAGCAGCAATAGACAGGTCCCCGGGGAGCTGTTTTTT. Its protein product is CASSNRQVPGELFF.

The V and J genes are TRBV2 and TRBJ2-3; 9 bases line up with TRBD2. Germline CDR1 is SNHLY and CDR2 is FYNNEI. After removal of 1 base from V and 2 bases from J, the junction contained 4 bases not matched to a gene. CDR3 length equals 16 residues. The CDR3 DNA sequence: TGTGCCAGCAGTGAAGTGCGCGGGAGGGACACAGATACGCAGTATTTT. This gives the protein CASSEVRGRDTDTQYF.

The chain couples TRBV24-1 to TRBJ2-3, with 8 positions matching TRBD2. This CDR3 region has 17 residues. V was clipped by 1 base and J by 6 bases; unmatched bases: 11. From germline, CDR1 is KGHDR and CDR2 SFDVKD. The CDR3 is CATSDFGSAGVSDTQYF. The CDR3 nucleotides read TGTGCCACCAGTGATTTCGGATCAGCGGGAGTGAGTGATACGCAGTATTTT.

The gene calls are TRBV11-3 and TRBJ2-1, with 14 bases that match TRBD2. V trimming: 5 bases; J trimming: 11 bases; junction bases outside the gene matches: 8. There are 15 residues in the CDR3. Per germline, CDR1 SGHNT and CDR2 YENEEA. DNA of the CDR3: TGTGCCAGCAGCCCCACCGGACTAGCGGGAGGTAAGCAGTTCTTC. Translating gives CASSPTGLAGGKQFF.

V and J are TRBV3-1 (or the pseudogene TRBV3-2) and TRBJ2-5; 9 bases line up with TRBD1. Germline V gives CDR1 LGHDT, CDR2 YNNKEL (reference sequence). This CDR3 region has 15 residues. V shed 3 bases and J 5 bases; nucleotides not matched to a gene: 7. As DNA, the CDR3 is TGTGCCAGCAGCCACCCCTACGACAGGGGGGAGACCCAGTACTTC. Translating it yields CASSHPYDRGETQYF.